The present TCR beta chain was sequenced within a study of T cells in Graves' hyperthyroidism and ophthalmopathy. The study's findings and limits: Also found in blood were most expanded thyroid clonotypes above 0.001. For ophthalmopathy, model prediction preceded onset by a median approximately 6 months.

Trimming stripped 4 bases from V and 2 bases from J, with 14 bases between. Looked up from germline, CDR1 is LGHDT and CDR2 is YNNKEL (reference sequence). The CDR3 has 15 amino acids. RNA transcripts yielded amplified TCR beta CDR3 regions. An initial round of RT-PCR targeting the TCR CDR3 relied on the HTBI primer set. TCRdb redid the calling of the multiplex PCR reads with MiXCR, one entry per CDR3 protein. The sample carries around 600,000 distinct CDR3 sequences, 11% to 15% recorded once. This clonotype showed up many times. Its antigen is unidentified. This TCR was sampled from a woman younger than 35 with Graves' ophthalmopathy. Material for sequencing was blood. This chain connects TRBV3-1 to TRBJ1-2, with D maybe TRBD1 (5 bases). The CDR3 reads CASSLQGAGNYGYTF. The CDR3 DNA sequence: TGTGCCAGCAGCCTTCAGGGCGCGGGGAACTATGGCTACACCTTC.